The text below deals with one TCR beta chain. Its antigen is not known. The data were obtained in a study of cytomegalovirus exposure and HLA in healthy donors. Healthy bone marrow donors made up the donor group. Use of 60 Vbeta and 13 Jbeta primers characterized the PCR. Clones were read by immunoSEQ multiplex PCR, and TCRdb kept only the in-frame ones, dropping some. Of over 45,000 clones in the sample, around 81% were seen once. Whole-study findings and limits: Analyses of presence and absence presupposed an approximately uniform sequencing depth across donors. TCR beta sequences reportedly predicted the HLA-A and HLA-B alleles of most subjects accurately. While the bulk of TCR sequences proved rare, some public TCRs turned up in many donors.

Germline CDR1 MNHNS, CDR2 SASEGT. V was clipped by 1 base and J by 11 bases, with 6 bases between them. The CDR3 spans 11 residues. Sequenced: PBMCs. This receptor was obtained from a boy younger than 18 in good health and CMV-seropositive. The gene calls are TRBV6-1 and TRBJ2-4; D is uncertain. Here the CDR3 reads CASSEGVFQYF. In DNA form, the CDR3 reads TGTGCCAGCAGTGAAGGAGTCTTTCAGTACTTC.